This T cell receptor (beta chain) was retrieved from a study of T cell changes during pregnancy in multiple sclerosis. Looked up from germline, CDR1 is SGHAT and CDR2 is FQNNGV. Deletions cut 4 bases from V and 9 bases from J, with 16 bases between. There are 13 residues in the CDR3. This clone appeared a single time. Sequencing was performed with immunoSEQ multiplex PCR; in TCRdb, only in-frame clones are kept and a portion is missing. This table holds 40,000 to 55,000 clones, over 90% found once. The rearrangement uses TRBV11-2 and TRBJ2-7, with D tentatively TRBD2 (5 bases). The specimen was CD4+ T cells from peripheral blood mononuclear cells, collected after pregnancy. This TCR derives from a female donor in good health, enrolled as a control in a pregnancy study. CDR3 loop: CASSSQLEEVQYF. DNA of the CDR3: TGTGCCAGCAGCTCACAACTCGAGGAGGTGCAGTACTTC.